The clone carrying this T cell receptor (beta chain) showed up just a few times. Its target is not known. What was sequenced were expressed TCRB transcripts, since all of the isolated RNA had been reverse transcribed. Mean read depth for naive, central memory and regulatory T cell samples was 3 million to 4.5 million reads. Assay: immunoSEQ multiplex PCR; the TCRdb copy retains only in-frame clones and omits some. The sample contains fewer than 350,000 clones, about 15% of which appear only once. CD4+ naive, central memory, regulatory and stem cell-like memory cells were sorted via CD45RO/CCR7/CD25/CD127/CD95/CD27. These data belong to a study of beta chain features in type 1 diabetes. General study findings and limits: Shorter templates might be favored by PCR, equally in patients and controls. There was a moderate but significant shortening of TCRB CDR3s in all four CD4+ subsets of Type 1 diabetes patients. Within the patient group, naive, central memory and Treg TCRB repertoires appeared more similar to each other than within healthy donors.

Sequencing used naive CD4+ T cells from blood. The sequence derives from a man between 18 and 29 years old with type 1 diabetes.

Here the CDR3 reads CASSRDRYNEQFF. In DNA form, the CDR3 reads TGCGCCAGCAGCCGGGACAGGTACAATGAGCAGTTCTTC. The J gene is TRBJ2-1, the V gene TRBV4-3, with 8 bases that match TRBD1. V lost 4 bases to trimming and J lost 4 bases; unmatched junction nucleotides: 0. This CDR3 region has 13 residues. Germline CDR1 is LGHNA and CDR2 is YSLEER.